The table lists the clone carrying this T cell receptor (beta chain) with a few counts. The sample belongs to a study of T-cell memory formation after mild COVID-19. TCRdb fed the 5' RACE reads into MiXCR, producing one record per CDR3 protein. The sample carries around 370,000 distinct CDR3 sequences, roughly 21% recorded once. The CDR3 covers 14 residues. Germline-derived CDR1 and CDR2 are SGDLS and YYNGEE. V was shortened by 3 bases and J by 7 bases, with 13 bases between the two germline ends. V usage is TRBV9 and J usage is TRBJ2-2, with TRBD2 as a possible D gene (5 bases). Sequenced input: PBMCs or a T cell subset sorted from them (not recorded which). The receptor was isolated from an adult woman who had mild COVID-19 (a few samples of this study predate the infection). Cell type and time point are not known. For the CDR3, the DNA is TGTGCCAGCAGCGGTTCCGGGATGGGCGGGGAGCTGTTTTTT. Its translation is CASSGSGMGGELFF. Looking up the rest from reference TRBV9 and TRBJ2-2 gives the full variable domain: DSGVTQTPKHLITATGQRVTLRCSPRSGDLSVYWYQQSLDQGLQFLIQYYNGEERAKGNILERFSAQQFPDLHSELNLSSLELGDSALYFCASSGSGMGGELFFGEGSRLTVL.